This note documents a single T cell receptor (beta chain) sequence. These data are taken from a study of blood T cell repertoires in COVID-19. Across the study: PBMCs, B-cell-depleted T cells, or T cells provided the cDNA or gDNA that made up the material.

Germline values: CDR1 MNHEY, CDR2 SMNVEV (reference sequence). The V segment lost 5 bases and the J segment 10 bases; nucleotides outside the gene matches: 14. This CDR3 region has 14 residues. Per the original methods: Reference gene primer amplification in the assay estimated nucleated cell counts. TCRdb's copy holds only in-frame clones and misses some; the assay was immunoSEQ multiplex PCR. V and J calls and clone size are given by that table; D and trimming were obtained from the DNA. Of some 180,000 clones listed, about 85% are singletons. Cohort placement rested on clinical history that participants reported themselves. Each recovered donor of Cohort 3 presented with two negative PCRs, clearance, or symptom resolution.

This sequence joins TRBV27 and TRBJ2-7; 7 bases align to TRBD1. Sequenced: PBMCs or T cells enriched from blood (not recorded which). This TCR was recovered from a man aged 35 to 55 who had recovered from COVID-19. The CDR3 region has the DNA TGTGCCAGCAGTGCCCAAGGGACAGTAGGGAATCAGTACTTC. This encodes CASSAQGTVGNQYF.